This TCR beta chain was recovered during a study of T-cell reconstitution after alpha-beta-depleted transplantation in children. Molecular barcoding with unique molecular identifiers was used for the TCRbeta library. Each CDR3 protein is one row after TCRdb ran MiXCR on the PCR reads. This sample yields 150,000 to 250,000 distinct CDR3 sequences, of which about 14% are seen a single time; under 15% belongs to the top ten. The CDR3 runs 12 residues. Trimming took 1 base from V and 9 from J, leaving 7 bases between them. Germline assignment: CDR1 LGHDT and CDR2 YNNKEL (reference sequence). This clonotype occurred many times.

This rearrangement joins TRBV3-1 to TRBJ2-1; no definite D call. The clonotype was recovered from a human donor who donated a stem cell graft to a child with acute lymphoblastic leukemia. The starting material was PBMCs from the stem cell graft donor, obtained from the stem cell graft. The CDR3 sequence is CASSQAQSEQFF. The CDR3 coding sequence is TGTGCCAGCAGCCAAGCACAGAGTGAGCAGTTCTTC.